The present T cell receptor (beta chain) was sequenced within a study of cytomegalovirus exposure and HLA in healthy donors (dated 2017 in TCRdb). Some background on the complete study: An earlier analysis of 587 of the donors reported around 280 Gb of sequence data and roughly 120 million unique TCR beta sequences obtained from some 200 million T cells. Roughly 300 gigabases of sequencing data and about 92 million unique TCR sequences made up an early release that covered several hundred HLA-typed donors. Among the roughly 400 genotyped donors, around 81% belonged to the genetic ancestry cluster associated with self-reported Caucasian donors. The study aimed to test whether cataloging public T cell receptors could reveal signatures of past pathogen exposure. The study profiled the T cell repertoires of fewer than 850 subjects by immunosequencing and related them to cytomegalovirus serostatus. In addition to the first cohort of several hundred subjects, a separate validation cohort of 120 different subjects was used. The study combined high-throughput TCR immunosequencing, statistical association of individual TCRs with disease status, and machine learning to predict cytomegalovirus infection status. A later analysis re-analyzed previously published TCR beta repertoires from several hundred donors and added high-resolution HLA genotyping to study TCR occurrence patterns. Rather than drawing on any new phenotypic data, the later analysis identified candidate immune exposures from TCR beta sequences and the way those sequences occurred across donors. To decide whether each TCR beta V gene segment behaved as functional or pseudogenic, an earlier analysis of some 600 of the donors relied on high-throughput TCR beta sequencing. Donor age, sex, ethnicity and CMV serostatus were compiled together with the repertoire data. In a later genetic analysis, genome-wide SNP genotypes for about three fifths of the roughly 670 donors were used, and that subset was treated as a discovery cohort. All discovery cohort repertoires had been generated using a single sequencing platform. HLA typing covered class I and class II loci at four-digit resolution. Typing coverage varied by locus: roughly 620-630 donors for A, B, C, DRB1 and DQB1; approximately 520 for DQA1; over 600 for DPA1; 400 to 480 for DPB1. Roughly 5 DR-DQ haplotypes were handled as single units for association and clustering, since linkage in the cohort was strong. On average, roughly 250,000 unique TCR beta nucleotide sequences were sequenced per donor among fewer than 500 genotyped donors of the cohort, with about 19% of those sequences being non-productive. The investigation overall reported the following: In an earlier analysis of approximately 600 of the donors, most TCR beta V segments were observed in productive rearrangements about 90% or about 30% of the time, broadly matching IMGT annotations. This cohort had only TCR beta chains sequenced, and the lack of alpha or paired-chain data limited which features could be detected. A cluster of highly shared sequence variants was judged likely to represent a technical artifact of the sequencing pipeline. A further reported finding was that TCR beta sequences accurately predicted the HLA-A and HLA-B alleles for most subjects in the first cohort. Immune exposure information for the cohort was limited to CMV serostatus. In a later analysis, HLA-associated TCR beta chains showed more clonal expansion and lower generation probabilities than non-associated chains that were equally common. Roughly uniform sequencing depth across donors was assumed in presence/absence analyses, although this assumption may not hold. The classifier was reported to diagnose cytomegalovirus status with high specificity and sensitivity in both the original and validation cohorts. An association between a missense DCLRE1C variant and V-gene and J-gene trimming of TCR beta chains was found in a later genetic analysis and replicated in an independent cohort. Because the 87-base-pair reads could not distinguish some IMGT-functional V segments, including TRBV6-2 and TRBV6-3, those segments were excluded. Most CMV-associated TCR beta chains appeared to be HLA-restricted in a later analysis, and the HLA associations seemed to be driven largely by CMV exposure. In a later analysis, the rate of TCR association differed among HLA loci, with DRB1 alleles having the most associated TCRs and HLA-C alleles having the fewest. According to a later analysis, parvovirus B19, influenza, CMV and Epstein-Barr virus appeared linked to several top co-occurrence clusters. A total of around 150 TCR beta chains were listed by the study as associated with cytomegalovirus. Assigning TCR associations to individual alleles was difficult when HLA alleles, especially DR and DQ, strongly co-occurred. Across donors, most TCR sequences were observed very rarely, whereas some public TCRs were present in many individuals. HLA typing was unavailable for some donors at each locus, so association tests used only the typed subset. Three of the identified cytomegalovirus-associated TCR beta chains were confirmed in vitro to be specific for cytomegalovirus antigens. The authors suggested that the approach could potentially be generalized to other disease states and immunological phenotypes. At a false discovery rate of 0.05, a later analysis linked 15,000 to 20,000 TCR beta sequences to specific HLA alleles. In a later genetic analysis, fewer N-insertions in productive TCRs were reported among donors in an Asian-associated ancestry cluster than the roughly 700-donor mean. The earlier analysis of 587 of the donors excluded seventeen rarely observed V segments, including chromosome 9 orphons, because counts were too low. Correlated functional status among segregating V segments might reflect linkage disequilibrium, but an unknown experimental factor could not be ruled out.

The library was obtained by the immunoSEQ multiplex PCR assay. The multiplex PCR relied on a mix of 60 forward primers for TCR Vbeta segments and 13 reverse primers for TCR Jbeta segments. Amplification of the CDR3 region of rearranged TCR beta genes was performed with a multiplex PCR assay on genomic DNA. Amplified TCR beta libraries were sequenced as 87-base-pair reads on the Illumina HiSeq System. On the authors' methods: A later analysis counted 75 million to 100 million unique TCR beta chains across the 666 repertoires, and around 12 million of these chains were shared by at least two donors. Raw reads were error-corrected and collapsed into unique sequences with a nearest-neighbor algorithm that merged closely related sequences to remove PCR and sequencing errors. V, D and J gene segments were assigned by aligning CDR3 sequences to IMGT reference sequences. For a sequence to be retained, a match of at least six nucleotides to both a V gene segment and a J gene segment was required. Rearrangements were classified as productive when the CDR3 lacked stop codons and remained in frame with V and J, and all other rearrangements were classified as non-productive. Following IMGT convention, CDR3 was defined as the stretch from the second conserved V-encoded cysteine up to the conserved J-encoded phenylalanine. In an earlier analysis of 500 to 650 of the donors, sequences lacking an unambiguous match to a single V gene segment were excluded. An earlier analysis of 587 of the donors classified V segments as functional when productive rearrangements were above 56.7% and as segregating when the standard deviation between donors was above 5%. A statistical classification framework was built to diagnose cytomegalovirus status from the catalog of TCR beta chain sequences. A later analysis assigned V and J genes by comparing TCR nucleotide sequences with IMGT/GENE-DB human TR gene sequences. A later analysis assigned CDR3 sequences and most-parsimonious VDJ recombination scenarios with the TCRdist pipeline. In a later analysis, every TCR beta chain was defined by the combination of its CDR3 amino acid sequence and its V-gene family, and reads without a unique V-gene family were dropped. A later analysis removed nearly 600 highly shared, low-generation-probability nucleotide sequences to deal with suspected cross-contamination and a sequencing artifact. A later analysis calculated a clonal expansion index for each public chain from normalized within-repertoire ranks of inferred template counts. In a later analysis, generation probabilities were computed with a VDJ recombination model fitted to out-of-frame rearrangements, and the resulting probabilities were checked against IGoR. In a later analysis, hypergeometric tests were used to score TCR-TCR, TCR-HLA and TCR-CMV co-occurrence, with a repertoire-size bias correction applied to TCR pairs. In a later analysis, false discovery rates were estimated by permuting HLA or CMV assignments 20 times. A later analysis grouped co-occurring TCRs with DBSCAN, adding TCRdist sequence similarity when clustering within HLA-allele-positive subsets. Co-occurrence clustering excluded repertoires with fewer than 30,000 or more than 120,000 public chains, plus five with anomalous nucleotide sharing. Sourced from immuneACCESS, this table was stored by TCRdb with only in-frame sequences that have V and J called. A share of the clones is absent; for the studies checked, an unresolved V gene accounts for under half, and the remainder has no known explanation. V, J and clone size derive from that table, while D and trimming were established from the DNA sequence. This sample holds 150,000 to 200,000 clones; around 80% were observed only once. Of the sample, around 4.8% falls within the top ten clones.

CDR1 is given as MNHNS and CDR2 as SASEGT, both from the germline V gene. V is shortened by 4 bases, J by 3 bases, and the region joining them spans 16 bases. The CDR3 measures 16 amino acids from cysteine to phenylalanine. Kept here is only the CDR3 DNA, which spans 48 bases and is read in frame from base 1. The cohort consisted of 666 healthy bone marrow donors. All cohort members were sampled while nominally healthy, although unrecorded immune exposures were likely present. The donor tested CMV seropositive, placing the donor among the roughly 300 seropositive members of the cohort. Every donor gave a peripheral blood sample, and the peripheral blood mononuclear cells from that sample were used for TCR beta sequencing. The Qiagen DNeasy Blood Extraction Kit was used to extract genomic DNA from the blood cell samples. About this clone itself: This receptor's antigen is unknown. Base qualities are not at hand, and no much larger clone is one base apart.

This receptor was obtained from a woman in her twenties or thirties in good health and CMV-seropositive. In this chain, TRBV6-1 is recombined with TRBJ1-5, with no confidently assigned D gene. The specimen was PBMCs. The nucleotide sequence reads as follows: TGTGCCAGCAGTGCCCTAGGAGGGTACCTCAATCAGCCCCAGCATTTT. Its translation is CASSALGGYLNQPQHF.